This T cell receptor (beta chain) was documented in a study of long-term antiretroviral therapy in people with HIV. Germline loops: CDR1 SNHLY, CDR2 FYNNEI. This CDR3 has 13 amino acids. The V gene end was trimmed by 6 bases and the J gene end by 5 bases; junction bases not matched to a gene: 3. Running of the v3.0 immunoSEQ assay took place at survey level. Profiled with immunoSEQ multiplex PCR; TCRdb holds only in-frame clones, not every one. The repertoire has more than 20,000 clones, about four fifths of them found once; the top ten carry approximately 5.1%. This TCR was recovered from a man in his forties or fifties with HIV. The V and J genes are TRBV2 and TRBJ2-1; 8 bases fit TRBD1. The source material was unsorted PBMCs, sampled 0.3 years after starting antiretroviral therapy. CDR3 sequence: CASRGTGNNEQFF. CDR3 DNA: TGTGCCAGCAGGGGGACAGGAAACAATGAGCAGTTCTTC.